This T cell receptor beta chain is drawn from a study of cytomegalovirus exposure and HLA in healthy donors. Study-wide points: In an earlier analysis, most TCR beta V segments were productive about 87% or about 30% of the time.

Germline CDR1 is MNHEY and CDR2 is SVGAGI. With 5 bases removed from V and 0 bases from J, the gap between germline ends came to 10 bases. This CDR3 is 14 amino acids long. The PCR used 60 Vbeta and 13 Jbeta primers. Sequencing used immunoSEQ multiplex PCR; TCRdb keeps in-frame clones, though not all of them. This sample has some 80,000 clones; 70% to 85% occur once, and the top ten carry roughly an eighth. Remarks on this clone: The antigen is not known.

Material: PBMCs. The chain couples TRBV6-5 to TRBJ1-1; possible D gene TRBD1, 5 bases. This TCR derives from a human donor in good health. The CDR3 nucleotides are TGTGCCAGCAGTGAAGGACAAATGAACACTGAAGCTTTCTTT. Amino acids: CASSEGQMNTEAFF.